The 23 T cell receptor beta chains in this list originate from one sample, sequenced in a study of Graves' ophthalmopathy and Graves' hyperthyroidism. RNA served as the template for amplifying TCR beta CDR3 regions. An opening RT-PCR round employed HTBI primers and preceded a second-round multiplex PCR. One entry per CDR3 protein results from TCRdb running MiXCR on the multiplex PCR reads. Of some 750,000 distinct CDR3 sequences in the sample, roughly 40% were seen once. Input material: peripheral blood. These TCRs come from an adult man with Graves' ophthalmopathy.

A few counts support this clonotype. The chain has TRBV20-1 and TRBJ1-6; no reliable D call. The germline V gene encodes CDR1 DFQATT and CDR2 SNEGSKA (reference sequence). V lost 0 bases and J 6 bases, leaving 12 bases between the germline ends. CDR3 length equals 15 residues. This chain's CDR3 is CSARDRYVGNSPLHF. CDR3 DNA: TGCAGTGCTAGAGATCGGTACGTCGGTAATTCACCCCTCCACTTT.

This clonotype has a count of ten or more. The V call is TRBV5-8, the J call TRBJ2-2; D tentatively reads TRBD1 or TRBD2 (5 bases each). Germline CDR1 reads SGHTS; CDR2 reads YDEGEE. The CDR3 is 16 residues long. V was trimmed by 3 bases and J by 7 bases, leaving 19 bases between them. DNA for the CDR3: TGTGCCAGCAGCTCAGGGACCCCCTCAATGAGCGGGGAGCTGTTTTTT. Protein product: CASSSGTPSMSGELFF.

This clonotype was counted ten times or more. The chain has TRBV7-2 and TRBJ2-7; TRBD1 might be the D (5 bases). This CDR3 region has 15 residues. The germline V and J ends were trimmed by 1 base and 0 bases, with 10 bases remaining between them. Germline V gives CDR1 SGHTA, CDR2 FQGNSA. CDR3: CASSLGGHSSYEQYF. CDR3 bases: TGTGCCAGCAGCTTAGGTGGACACAGCTCCTACGAGCAGTACTTC.

This clonotype was counted ten times or more. This chain connects TRBV10-3 to TRBJ2-7; 8 nucleotides align to TRBD2. J gave up 0 bases and V 3 bases, and 4 bases lay outside the gene matches. Looked up from germline, CDR1 is ENHRY and CDR2 is SYGVKD. The CDR3 totals 15 residues. In DNA form, the CDR3 reads TGTGCCATCAGTGATATAGCGGGGACCTCCTACGAGCAGTACTTC. It specifies CAISDIAGTSYEQYF.

In DNA, the CDR3 is TGTGCCAGCAGTTTAAAGGCGAGCAATCAGCCCCAGCATTTT. Its translation: CASSLKASNQPQHF. V usage is TRBV12-3 or TRBV12-4 and J usage is TRBJ1-5; D unresolved. The CDR3 runs 14 residues. Trimming pared 2 bases from V and 1 base from J, leaving 6 bases between.

As concerns this clonotype: The CDR3 does not end in the conserved phenylalanine or tryptophan, so this is likely a read error. The limits of the CDR3 on the DNA are not certain, so only TCRdb's listed CDR3 is given. The chain joins TRBV7-3 to TRBJ2-5. Germline values: CDR1 SGHTA, CDR2 FQGTGA. Both ends counted, the CDR3 spans 8 residues. CDR3 sequence reads: CASSRANT.

About this clonotype itself: At one end, the junction sequence differs from germline, possibly due to a read error. The chain recombines TRBV10-3 with TRBJ1-2; perhaps TRBD1 as D (5 bases). CDR1 ENHRY and CDR2 SYGVKD come from the germline V gene. This CDR3 contains 12 residues. CDR3 sequence: CASSWPGDGYTF. The CDR3 DNA reads TGTGCCAGCAGTTGGCCGGGGGATGGCTACACCTTC.

This clonotype was seen a few times. The junction departs from the called germline gene at one end, perhaps through a read error. The J gene is TRBJ1-5, the V gene TRBV24-1; 7 positions agree with TRBD1. The CDR3 totals 14 residues. Per germline, CDR1 KGHDR and CDR2 SFDVKD. As DNA, the CDR3 is TGTGCCAGCAGTCGCCAGGGGGTCGGGCAGCCCCAGCATTTT. Translating gives CASSRQGVGQPQHF.

The table lists this clonotype with many counts. CDR3 amino acids: CASSPGLRKSSGANVLTF. Written as DNA, the CDR3 is TGTGCCAGCAGCCCAGGGCTCAGGAAGAGCTCTGGGGCCAACGTCCTGACTTTC. V is TRBV7-2 and J is TRBJ2-6, with a possible D match to TRBD1 (5 bases). The germline gives CDR1 SGHTA, CDR2 FQGNSA. The germline V and J ends were trimmed by 5 bases and 0 bases, with 17 bases remaining between them. This CDR3 has 18 amino acids.

CDR3: CASSLASPGELFF. The CDR3 nucleotides are TGCGCCAGCAGCTTGGCCTCCCCCGGGGAGCTGTTTTTT. V usage is TRBV5-1 and J usage is TRBJ2-2; D is ambiguous. The V end lost 0 bases, the J end lost 6 bases, and 6 bases lay between the germline ends. Germline V gives CDR1 SGHRS, CDR2 YFSETQ. The CDR3 is made up of 13 amino acids.

This clonotype was seen a handful of times. CDR3 in amino acids: CASHEGISTEAFF. For the CDR3, the DNA is TGTGCCAGCCACGAGGGTATTAGCACTGAAGCTTTCTTT. The chain carries TRBV6-1 and TRBJ1-1; D unclear. The CDR3 consists of 13 residues. Trimming took off 8 bases at V and 4 bases at J, with 14 bases between the two ends. Germline-derived CDR1 and CDR2 are MNHNS and SASEGT.

This clonotype was found a few times. The chain recombines TRBV6-5 with TRBJ1-3, with D possibly being TRBD1 (5 bases). CDR3 length: 15 amino acids. V shed 3 bases and J shed 0 bases, with 9 bases lying between them. Germline assignment: CDR1 MNHEY and CDR2 SVGAGI. CDR3 amino acids: CASSYRGSSGNTIYF. The CDR3 DNA is TGTGCCAGCAGTTATCGGGGCAGCTCTGGAAACACCATATATTTT.

This clonotype has at least ten counts. This rearrangement joins TRBV16 to TRBJ1-5; D uncertain. The CDR3 sequence is 12 residues long. Between the trimmed V and J ends, which lost 2 bases and 7 bases, there was a span of 6 bases. Germline CDR1 and CDR2: KGHSY and FQNENV. The CDR3 nucleotides are TGTGCCAGCAGCCAAGGGATGCAGCCCCAGCATTTT. It yields the protein CASSQGMQPQHF.

This clonotype was found many times. The chain employs TRBV20-1 and TRBJ1-1; 8 nucleotides agree with TRBD1. The CDR3 contains 14 residues. Germline V gene sequence: CDR1 DFQATT, CDR2 SNEGSKA (reference sequence). The J segment lost 0 bases and the V segment lost 5 bases, leaving 5 bases of the junction unmatched. DNA of the CDR3: TGCAGTGCTGGCAGACAGGGGATGAACACTGAAGCTTTCTTT. The encoded protein is CSAGRQGMNTEAFF.

This chain uses TRBV10-3 with TRBJ2-7, with D unresolved. This CDR3 comprises 16 residues. With 4 bases removed from V and 2 bases from J, the gap between germline ends came to 18 bases. CDR1 and CDR2 from the germline V gene are ENHRY and SYGVKD. The CDR3 region is CAISAPWGVSAYEQYF. For the CDR3, the DNA is TGTGCCATCAGTGCTCCCTGGGGTGTTTCGGCCTACGAGCAGTACTTC.

With regard to this clonotype: This sequence may be a read error, since a much larger clone differs from it by one base. This sequence joins TRBV12-3 or TRBV12-4 and TRBJ1-1; no firm D call. This CDR3 region has 12 residues. The CDR3 DNA reads as TGTGCCAGCAGTAGAGGTGTGACTGAAGCTATCTTT. Its translation is CASSRGVTEAIF.

In this sample, this clonotype turned up once. CDR3 bases: TGTGCCAGCAGCCCACAGGGAGGGGCAGAATTTGAAAAACTGTTTTTT. It translates to CASSPQGGAEFEKLFF. The chain employs TRBV7-9 and TRBJ1-4; D might be TRBD1 (6 bases). V was clipped by 5 bases and J by 7 bases, with 20 bases between them. The CDR3 extends over 16 amino acids. Germline assignment: CDR1 SEHNR and CDR2 FQNEAQ (reference sequence).

This clonotype was detected once. V gene TRBV25-1 combines with J gene TRBJ1-2, with D perhaps TRBD1 (5 bases). The CDR3 is made up of 16 amino acids. The germline V gene encodes CDR1 MGHDK and CDR2 SYGVNS. The V end lost 3 bases, the J end lost 4 bases, and 18 bases lay between the germline ends. The CDR3 DNA reads as TGTGCCAGCAGTGATCCCCGCACAGGACAATTCTATGGCTACACCTTC. It specifies CASSDPRTGQFYGYTF.

The V gene is TRBV19, the J gene TRBJ2-6, with D maybe TRBD1 (6 bases). The ends were cut back, 3 bases at V and 4 bases at J, with 7 bases in the middle. Germline values: CDR1 LNHDA, CDR2 SQIVND (reference sequence). The CDR3 is 14 amino acids. CDR3 DNA sequence: TGTGCCAGTAGTATCGGACAGGGGGCCAACGTCCTGACTTTC. Its protein product is CASSIGQGANVLTF.

The J gene is TRBJ2-6, the V gene TRBV29-1; the match to TRBD2 covers 10 bases. The germline V gene encodes CDR1 SQVTM and CDR2 ANQGSEA. The CDR3 consists of 16 residues. V lost 0 bases to trimming and J lost 4 bases; unmatched junction nucleotides: 3. The CDR3 protein is CSVEDSGLAGANVLTF. In DNA form, the CDR3 reads TGCAGCGTTGAAGATTCGGGACTAGCGGGGGCCAACGTCCTGACTTTC.

This clonotype has just a few counts. The rearrangement links TRBV20-1 to TRBJ2-5; tentatively, D is TRBD1 (5 bases). This CDR3 contains 16 residues. V was clipped by 5 bases and J by 4 bases, with 23 bases between them. From germline, CDR1 is DFQATT and CDR2 SNEGSKA (reference sequence). The CDR3 reads CSAVGSTGRARETQYF. In DNA, the CDR3 is TGCAGTGCTGTTGGGTCAACGGGCAGGGCGAGAGAGACCCAGTACTTC.

This clonotype was detected a few times. The CDR3 DNA sequence: TGTGCCAGCAGGCCCCTTACAGGGGAGGAAAACACCATATATTTT. As protein: CASRPLTGEENTIYF. This sequence joins TRBV6-5 and TRBJ1-3; 7 positions match TRBD1. This CDR3 comprises 15 residues. Germline CDR1 is MNHEY and CDR2 is SVGAGI. The J segment lost 6 bases and the V segment lost 6 bases, leaving 11 bases of the junction unmatched.

J is TRBJ1-1 and V is TRBV6-1, with a weak D call TRBD1 (5 bases). The CDR3 has 17 amino acids. Germline V gene lookup returns CDR1 MNHNS and CDR2 SASEGT. V lost 6 bases and J 4 bases, leaving 24 bases between the germline ends. DNA for the CDR3: TGTGCCAGCAGGACGGGGGGTGGCACAACATACGTCACTGAAGCTTTCTTT. Residues: CASRTGGGTTYVTEAFF.